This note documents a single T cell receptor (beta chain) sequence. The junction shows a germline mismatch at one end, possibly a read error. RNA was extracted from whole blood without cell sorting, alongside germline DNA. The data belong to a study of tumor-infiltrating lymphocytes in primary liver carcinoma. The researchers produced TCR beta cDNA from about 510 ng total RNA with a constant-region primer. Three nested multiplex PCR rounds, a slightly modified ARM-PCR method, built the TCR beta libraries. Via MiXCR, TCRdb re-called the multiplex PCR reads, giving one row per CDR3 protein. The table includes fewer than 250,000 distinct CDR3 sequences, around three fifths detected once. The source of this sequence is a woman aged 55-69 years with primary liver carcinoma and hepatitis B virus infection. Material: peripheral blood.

The CDR3 region has the DNA TGCGCCAGCAGCTTGAGCCCCCCGGGGCCCGGAAACATCATATATTTT. Amino acids: CASSLSPPGPGNIIYF. The chain carries TRBV5-1 and TRBJ1-3, with a weak D call TRBD1 (5 bases). From germline, CDR1 is SGHRS and CDR2 YFSETQ. The length of the CDR3 is 16 residues.